This T cell receptor beta chain comes out of a study of T cell responses to AZD1222 COVID-19 vaccine. This clone appeared once. Sequenced by immunoSEQ multiplex PCR; TCRdb stores in-frame clones only, minus some. The sample yields some 120,000 clones, roughly 90% seen once. V lost 6 bases, J lost 4 bases, and 15 bases stayed unmatched. The CDR3 has 19 residues. The germline CDR1 and CDR2 sequences are KGHSH and LQKENI. The source was peripheral blood, collected on day 0 of AZD1222 vaccination. The J gene is TRBJ2-1, the V gene TRBV18; 13 nucleotides line up with TRBD2. The sequence was collected from an adult in good health. The CDR3 DNA follows: TGTGCCAGCTCCCCCTTAAGGACTAGCGGGAGATCTTCATACAATGAGCAGTTCTTC. Translated, it gives CASSPLRTSGRSSYNEQFF.